This TCR beta chain was profiled in a study of CD8+CD57+ T cells in acquired aplastic anemia. Study-wide context: Sorted CD4+ and CD8+ cells yielded about 2.9 ug of DNA on average.

Whole-study findings and limits: Patients and controls were found to share roughly 31 CD8+ CDR3 sequences.

To note about this clonotype: Its cognate antigen is unknown.

Germline CDR1 reads ENHRY; CDR2 reads SYGVKD. This CDR3 comprises 14 residues. Deletions cut 10 bases from V and 5 bases from J, with 21 bases between. Those patients picked for sequencing had displayed CD8+CD57+ cell expansion on flow cytometry. Every patient was diagnosed with severe acquired aplastic anemia. None of the patients had been given any therapy when their blood was sampled. Researchers used genomic DNA as the template to profile TCR beta VDJ and CDR3. TCRdb re-derived calls from the reads in MiXCR, one entry per CDR3 protein. The table includes 200,000 to 250,000 distinct CDR3 sequences, about 60% detected once.

The chain employs TRBV10-3 and TRBJ2-7, with D unresolved. This receptor was obtained from a human donor with aplastic anemia. The sample was sorted CD4+, CD8+, or CD8+CD57+ T cells (not recorded which) from PBMCs. CDR3 sequence (DNA): TGTGCCACAGTTACCGGGCCGCGCGGAGACGAGCAGTACTTC. It is translated as CATVTGPRGDEQYF.